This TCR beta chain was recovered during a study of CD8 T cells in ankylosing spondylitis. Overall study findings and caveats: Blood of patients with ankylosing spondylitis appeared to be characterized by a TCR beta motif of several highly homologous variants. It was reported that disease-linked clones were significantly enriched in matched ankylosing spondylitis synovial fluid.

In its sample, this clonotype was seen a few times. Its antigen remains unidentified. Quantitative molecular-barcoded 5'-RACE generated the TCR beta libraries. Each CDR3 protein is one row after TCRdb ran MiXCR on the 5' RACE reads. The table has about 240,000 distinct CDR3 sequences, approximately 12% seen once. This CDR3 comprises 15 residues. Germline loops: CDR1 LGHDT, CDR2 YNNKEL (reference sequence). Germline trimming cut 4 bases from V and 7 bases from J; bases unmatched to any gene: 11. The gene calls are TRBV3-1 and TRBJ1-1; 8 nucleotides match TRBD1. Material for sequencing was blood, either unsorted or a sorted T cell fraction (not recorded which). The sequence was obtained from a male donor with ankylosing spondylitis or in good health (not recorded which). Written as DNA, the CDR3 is TGTGCCAGCAGCCGAGCGGACAGGGCTAGAGGTGAAGCTTTCTTT. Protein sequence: CASSRADRARGEAFF.